The rows below give T cell receptor beta chains drawn from one sample of a study of cytomegalovirus exposure and HLA in healthy donors. This table comes from immunoSEQ multiplex PCR, and its TCRdb copy is limited to in-frame clones, with some not included. The data contain 95,000 to 150,000 clones, around 78% of them singletons. The sample consisted of PBMCs. These receptors were collected from a woman aged 40-49 years in good health and CMV-seronegative. CDR3s include the opening cysteine and the closing phenylalanine or tryptophan. A D gene is named only where the DNA matches it firmly. A row's size may be missing; if present it is once, few, many or a size class.

size	J	V	D	DNA	CDR3
few	TRBJ2-5	TRBV5-1	TRBD2	TGCGCCAGCAGCCCCGGGACTAGCGGGAGCGCCGCCAAGGAGACCCAGTACTTC	CASSPGTSGSAAKETQYF
NA	TRBJ2-3	TRBV19	TRBD2	TGTGCCAGTAGTATTGCGGGAGGCTCCACAGATACGCAGTATTTT	CASSIAGGSTDTQYF
NA	TRBJ2-1	TRBV7-8	NA	TGTGCCAGCACCCCCCGTCGGGGATCCAGGTACAATGAGCAGTTCTTC	CASTPRRGSRYNEQFF
NA	TRBJ2-1	TRBV7-3	TRBD2	TGTGCCAGCAGCTTTACCGGGACTAGCGACCCCAATGAGCAGTTCTTC	CASSFTGTSDPNEQFF
NA	TRBJ2-1	TRBV7-2	NA	TGTGCCAGCAGGTCGCGTCGTAGTAATTCCCACGAGCAGTTCTTC	CASRSRRSNSHEQFF
NA	TRBJ2-7	TRBV11-2	NA	TGTGCCAGCAGCTACCTTCGGGGTCTCGGCTACGAGCAGTACTTC	CASSYLRGLGYEQYF
NA	TRBJ2-4	TRBV7-9	TRBD1	TGTGCCAGCAGCCCGACCGGGACAGGGGCCAAAAACAGTCAGTACTTC	CASSPTGTGAKNSQYF
NA	TRBJ2-3	TRBV28	TRBD2	TGTGCCAGCAGTTTCTCGGGACTAACCACAGATACGCAGTATTTT	CASSFSGLTTDTQYF
once	TRBJ1-2	TRBV7-2	NA	TGTGCCAGCAGCTTCTTGGGGGCGGGCTACACCTTC	CASSFLGAGYTF
NA	TRBJ2-1	TRBV28	TRBD2	TGTGCCAGCAGTTCCCGGCTAGCGGCCAATGAGCAGTTCTTC	CASSSRLAANEQFF
NA	TRBJ2-1	TRBV27	TRBD2	TGTGCCAGCAGTCGGACTAGCGTCCCCAATGAGCAGTTCTTC	CASSRTSVPNEQFF
NA	TRBJ1-3	TRBV5-5	NA	TGTGCCAGCAGCATACAGGCAAGGAGTTGGAACACCATATATTTT	CASSIQARSWNTIYF
once	TRBJ1-4	TRBV7-2	NA	TGTGCCAGCAGCTCTGGGGGCGGGGGTGAAAAACTGTTTTTT	CASSSGGGGEKLFF
once	TRBJ2-5	TRBV4-3	TRBD2	TGCGCCAGCAGCCAAGATAAAGGGAGCGGGAGTGGGGAGACCCAGTACTTC	CASSQDKGSGSGETQYF
NA	TRBJ2-7	TRBV18	TRBD2	TGTGCCAGCTCACCACAGGTCACTAGCGGGAGCTCCTACGAGCAGTACTTC	CASSPQVTSGSSYEQYF
NA	TRBJ2-1	TRBV27	NA	TGTGCCAGCAAATCCGGGAGCTCCTACAATGAGCAGTTCTTC	CASKSGSSYNEQFF
NA	TRBJ2-5	TRBV27	NA	TGTGCCAGCAGTTTATGGGGCTGGCAAGAGACCCAGTACTTC	CASSLWGWQETQYF
NA	TRBJ2-7	TRBV6-5	NA	TGTGCCAGCAGTTACTCGACGGGGTACGAGCAGTACTTC	CASSYSTGYEQYF
NA	TRBJ2-7	TRBV7-2	NA	TGTGCCAGCAGCTTAGGTAGCGGCTCCTACGAGCAGTACTTC	CASSLGSGSYEQYF
NA	TRBJ2-7	TRBV27	NA	TGTGCCAGCAGTGCGGGCCCACCCCCCTACGAGCAGTACTTC	CASSAGPPPYEQYF
NA	TRBJ2-2	TRBV11-3	NA	TGTGCCAGCAGCTTAGAAAACAGTATAGCGAACACCGGGGAGCTGTTTTTT	CASSLENSIANTGELFF
NA	TRBJ2-1	TRBV5-4	NA	TGTGCCAGCAGCTTGGCCGGGGGACTCAGCTCCTACAATGAGCAGTTCTTC	CASSLAGGLSSYNEQFF
NA	TRBJ2-7	TRBV4-3	TRBD1	TGCGCCAGCAGCCAATACACAGGGGTCGGCGAGCAGTACTTC	CASSQYTGVGEQYF
NA	TRBJ2-6	TRBV2	NA	TGTGCCAGCTCGGGTCTCGCAGAGTCTGGGGCCAACGTCCTGACTTTC	CASSGLAESGANVLTF
NA	TRBJ1-3	TRBV11-2	NA	TGTGCCAGCAGCTTAGAACCAGGGTCTGGAAACACCATATATTTT	CASSLEPGSGNTIYF
once	TRBJ2-1	TRBV6-4	NA	TGTGCCAGCAGTGACGACGGAGGAAGCTACAATGAGCAGTTCTTC	CASSDDGGSYNEQFF
NA	TRBJ2-6	TRBV9	NA	TGTGCCAGCAGCGTATCCTCTGGGGCCAACGGCCTGACTTTC	CASSVSSGANGLTF
few	TRBJ2-2	TRBV7-6	TRBD2	TGTGCCAGCAGCTTAGTTAGGGGACTAGCGGGACCGGACACCGGGGAGCTGTTTTTT	CASSLVRGLAGPDTGELFF
NA	TRBJ2-1	TRBV5-4	TRBD2	TGTGCCAGCAGCCGGGGACTAGCGGGAGACCGTGAGCAGTTCTTC	CASSRGLAGDREQFF
NA	TRBJ2-7	TRBV11-2	NA	TGTGCCAGCAGCTTAGATTTTACTAGCACCGAGCAGTACTTC	CASSLDFTSTEQYF
NA	TRBJ2-3	TRBV7-2	TRBD2	TGTGCCAGCAGCCGGGGGGACCCTAGCACAGATACGCAGTATTTT	CASSRGDPSTDTQYF
few	TRBJ2-3	TRBV6-6	NA	TGTGCCAGCAGTTACCACGAGACAGATACGCAGTATTTT	CASSYHETDTQYF
NA	TRBJ2-5	TRBV28	TRBD1	TGTGCCAGCAGTAAATACAGGGGGACCCAGTACTTC	CASSKYRGTQYF
NA	TRBJ1-1	TRBV9	NA	TGTGCCAGCAGCGCATCAGGGGCACCGGGGAACACTGAAGCTTTCTTT	CASSASGAPGNTEAFF
few	TRBJ1-2	TRBV7-9	TRBD1	TGTTCCAGCAGCTTAGAACCAAAGGGACAGCTCTATGGCTACACCTTC	CSSSLEPKGQLYGYTF
NA	TRBJ2-7	TRBV23-1	NA	TGCGCCAGCAGTCATCGTACAAGGGAGGGGGTCTACGAGCAGTACTTC	CASSHRTREGVYEQYF
NA	TRBJ2-7	TRBV18	TRBD1	TGTGCCAGCTCCCCCACCCCGGGACAGGGATACGAGCAGTACTTC	CASSPTPGQGYEQYF
NA	TRBJ2-3	TRBV10-2	NA	TGCGCCAGCAGTGAAGGACTGTCTAGGCCAGATACGCAGTATTTT	CASSEGLSRPDTQYF
NA	TRBJ2-7	TRBV27	NA	TGTGCCAGCAGTTTAGGGGCAGGGGCCTACGAGCAGTACTTC	CASSLGAGAYEQYF
NA	TRBJ2-7	TRBV7-9	TRBD2	TGTGCCAGCAACCCCTCGGGGTGGGGAGGGAGCGAGCAGTACTTC	CASNPSGWGGSEQYF
NA	TRBJ2-5	TRBV5-6	NA	TGTGCCAGCAGCTTCACAGCTCAAGAGACCCAGTACTTC	CASSFTAQETQYF
few	TRBJ2-1	TRBV5-8	TRBD2	TGTGCCAGCAGCGGGGCTAGCGGGATAAATGAGCAGTTCTTC	CASSGASGINEQFF
NA	TRBJ2-7	TRBV5-1	NA	TGCGCCAGCAGCTTTTTGCCCGACTTCTCCTACGAGCAGTACTTC	CASSFLPDFSYEQYF
NA	TRBJ2-1	TRBV7-3	NA	TGTGCCAGCAGCCTGAGCCTCAATGAGCAGTTCTTC	CASSLSLNEQFF
once	TRBJ2-3	TRBV5-4	NA	TGTGCCAGCAGCCCCGGGGGTCGGAGAACAGATACGCAGTATTTT	CASSPGGRRTDTQYF
NA	TRBJ2-3	TRBV5-4	NA	TGTGCCAGCAGCTTGGGGGCAGGGTCTACAGATACGCAGTATTTT	CASSLGAGSTDTQYF